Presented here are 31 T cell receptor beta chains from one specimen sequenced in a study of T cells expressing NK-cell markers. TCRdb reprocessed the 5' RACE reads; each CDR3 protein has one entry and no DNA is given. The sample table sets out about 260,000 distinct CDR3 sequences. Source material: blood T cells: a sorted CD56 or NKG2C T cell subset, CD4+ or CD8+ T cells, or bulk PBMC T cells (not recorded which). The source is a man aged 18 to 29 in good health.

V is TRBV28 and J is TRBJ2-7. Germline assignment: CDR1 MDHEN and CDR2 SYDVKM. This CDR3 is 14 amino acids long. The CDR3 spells CASGFRYQQREQYF. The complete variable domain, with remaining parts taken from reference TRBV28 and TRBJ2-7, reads DVKVTQSSRYLVKRTGEKVFLECVQDMDHENMFWYRQDPGLGLRLIYFSYDVKMKEKGDIPEGYSVSREKKERFSLILESASTNQTSMYLCASGFRYQQREQYFGPGTRLTVT.

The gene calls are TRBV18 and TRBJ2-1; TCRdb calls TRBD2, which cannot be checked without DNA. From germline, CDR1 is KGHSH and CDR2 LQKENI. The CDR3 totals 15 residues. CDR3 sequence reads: CASITSRLAGAEQFF.

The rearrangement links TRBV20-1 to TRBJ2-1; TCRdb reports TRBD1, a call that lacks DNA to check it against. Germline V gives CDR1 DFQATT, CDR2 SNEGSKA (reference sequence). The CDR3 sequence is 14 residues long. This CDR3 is CSANLQGVWNEQFF.

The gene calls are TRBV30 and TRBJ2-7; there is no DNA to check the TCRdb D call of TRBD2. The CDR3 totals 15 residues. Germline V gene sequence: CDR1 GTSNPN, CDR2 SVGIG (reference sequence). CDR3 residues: CAWSGGPGRIGWQYF.

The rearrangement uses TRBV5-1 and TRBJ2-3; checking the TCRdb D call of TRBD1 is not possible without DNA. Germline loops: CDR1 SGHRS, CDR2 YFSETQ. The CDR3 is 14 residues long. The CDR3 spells CASSYRESTDTQYF. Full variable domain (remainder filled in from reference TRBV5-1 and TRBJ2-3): KAGVTQTPRYLIKTRGQQVTLSCSPISGHRSVSWYQQTPGQGLQFLFEYFSETQRNKGNFPGRFSGRQFSNSRSEMNVSTLELGDSALYLCASSYRESTDTQYFGPGTRLTVL.

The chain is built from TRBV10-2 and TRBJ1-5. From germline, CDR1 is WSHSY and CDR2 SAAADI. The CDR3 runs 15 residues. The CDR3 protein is CAGKNDGHSNQPQHF.

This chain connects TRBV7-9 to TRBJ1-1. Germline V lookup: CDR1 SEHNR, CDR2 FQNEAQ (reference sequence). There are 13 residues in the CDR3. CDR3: CATTTVGDTEAFF.

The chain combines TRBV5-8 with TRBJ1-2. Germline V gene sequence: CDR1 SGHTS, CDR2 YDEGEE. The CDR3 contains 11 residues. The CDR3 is CASILSFGYTF.

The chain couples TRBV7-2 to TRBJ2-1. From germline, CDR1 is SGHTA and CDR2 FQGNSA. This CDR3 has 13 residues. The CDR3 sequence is CASSLGRSNEQFF.

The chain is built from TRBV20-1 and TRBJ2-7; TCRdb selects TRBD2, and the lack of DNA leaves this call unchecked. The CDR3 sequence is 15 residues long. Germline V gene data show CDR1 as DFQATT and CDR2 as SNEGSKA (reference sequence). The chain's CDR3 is CSASGLRLAGPEQYF.

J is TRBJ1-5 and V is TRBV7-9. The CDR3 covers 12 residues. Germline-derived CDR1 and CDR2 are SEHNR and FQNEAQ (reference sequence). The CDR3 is CASSFTDLPQHF.

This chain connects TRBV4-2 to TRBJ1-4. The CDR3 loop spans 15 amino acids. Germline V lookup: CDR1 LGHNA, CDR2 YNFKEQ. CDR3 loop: CASSQANDQNEKLFF.

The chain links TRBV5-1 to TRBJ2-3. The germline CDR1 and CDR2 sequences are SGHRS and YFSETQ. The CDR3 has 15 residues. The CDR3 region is CASALMVSGTDTQYF.

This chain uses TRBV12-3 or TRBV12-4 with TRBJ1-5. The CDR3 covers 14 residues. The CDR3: CASSQRHAGQPQHF.

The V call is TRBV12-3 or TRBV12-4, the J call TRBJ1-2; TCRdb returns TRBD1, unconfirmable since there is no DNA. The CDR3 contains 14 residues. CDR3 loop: CASRRTGFDYGYTF.

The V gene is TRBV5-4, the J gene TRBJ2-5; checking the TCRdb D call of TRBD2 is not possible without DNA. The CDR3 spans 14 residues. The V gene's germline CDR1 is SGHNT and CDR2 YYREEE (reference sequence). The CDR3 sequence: CASNPRDSKETQYF.

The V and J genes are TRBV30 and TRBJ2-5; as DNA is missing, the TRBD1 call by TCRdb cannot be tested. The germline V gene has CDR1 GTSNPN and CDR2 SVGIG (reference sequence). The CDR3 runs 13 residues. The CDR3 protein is CAWSTGWLETQYF. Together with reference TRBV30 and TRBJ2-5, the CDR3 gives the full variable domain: SQTIHQWPATLVQPVGSPLSLECTVEGTSNPNLYWYRQAAGRGLQLLFYSVGIGQISSEVPQNLSASRPQDRQFILSSKKLLLSDSGFYLCAWSTGWLETQYFGPGTRLLVL.

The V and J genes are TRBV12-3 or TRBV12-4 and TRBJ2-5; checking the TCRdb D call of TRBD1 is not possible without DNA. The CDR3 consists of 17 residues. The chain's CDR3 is CASSLGSGTLLGETQYF.

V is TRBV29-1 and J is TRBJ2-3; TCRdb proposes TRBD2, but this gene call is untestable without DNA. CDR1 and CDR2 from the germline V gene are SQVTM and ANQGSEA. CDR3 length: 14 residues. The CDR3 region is CSVGSSGLRDTQYF.

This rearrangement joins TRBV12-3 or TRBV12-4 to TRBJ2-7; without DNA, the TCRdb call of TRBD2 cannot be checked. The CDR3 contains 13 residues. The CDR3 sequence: CASTTSGSIEQYF.

CDR3: CATSDRTGEYNEQFF. The rearrangement joins TRBV24-1 to TRBJ2-1; TCRdb names TRBD1, which stays unverified in the absence of DNA. This CDR3 comprises 15 residues. CDR1 and CDR2 from the germline V gene are KGHDR and SFDVKD.

This chain's CDR3 is CASSSTLTGELFF. This chain links TRBV19 with TRBJ2-2. Germline assignment: CDR1 LNHDA and CDR2 SQIVND (reference sequence). This CDR3 contains 13 residues.

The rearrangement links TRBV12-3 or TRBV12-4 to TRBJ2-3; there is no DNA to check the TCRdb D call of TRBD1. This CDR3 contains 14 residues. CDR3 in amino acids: CASSLPLRTDTQYF.

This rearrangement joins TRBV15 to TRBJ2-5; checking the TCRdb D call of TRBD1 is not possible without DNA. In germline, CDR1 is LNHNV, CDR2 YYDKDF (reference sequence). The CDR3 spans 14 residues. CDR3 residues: CATSLADREETQYF.

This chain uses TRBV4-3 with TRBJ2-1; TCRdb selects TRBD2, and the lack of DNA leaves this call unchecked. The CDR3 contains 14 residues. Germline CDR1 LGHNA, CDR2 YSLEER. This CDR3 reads CASSQDKAGHEQFF.

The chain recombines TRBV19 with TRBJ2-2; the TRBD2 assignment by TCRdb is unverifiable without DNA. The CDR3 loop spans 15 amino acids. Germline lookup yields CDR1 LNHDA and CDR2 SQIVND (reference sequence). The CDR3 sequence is CASSLTSGPPGELFF.

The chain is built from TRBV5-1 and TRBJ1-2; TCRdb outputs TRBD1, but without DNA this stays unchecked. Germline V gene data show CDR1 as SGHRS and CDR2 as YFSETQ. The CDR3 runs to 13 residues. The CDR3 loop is CASSHGQNYGYTF. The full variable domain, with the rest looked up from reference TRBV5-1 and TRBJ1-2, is KAGVTQTPRYLIKTRGQQVTLSCSPISGHRSVSWYQQTPGQGLQFLFEYFSETQRNKGNFPGRFSGRQFSNSRSEMNVSTLELGDSALYLCASSHGQNYGYTFGSGTRLTVV.

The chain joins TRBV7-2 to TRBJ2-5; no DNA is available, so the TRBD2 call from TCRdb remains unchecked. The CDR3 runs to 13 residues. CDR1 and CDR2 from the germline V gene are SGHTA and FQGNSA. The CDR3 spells CASSLTSGETQYF.

The CDR3 loop reads CASSPNQGGLTEAFF. The chain carries TRBV11-2 and TRBJ1-1; lacking DNA, the TRBD1 call made by TCRdb goes unchecked. Germline V lookup: CDR1 SGHAT, CDR2 FQNNGV. The CDR3 sequence is 15 residues long.

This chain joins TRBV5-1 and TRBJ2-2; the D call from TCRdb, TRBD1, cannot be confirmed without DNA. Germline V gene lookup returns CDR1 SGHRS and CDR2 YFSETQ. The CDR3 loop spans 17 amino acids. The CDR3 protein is CASSSFPGQGRTGELFF.

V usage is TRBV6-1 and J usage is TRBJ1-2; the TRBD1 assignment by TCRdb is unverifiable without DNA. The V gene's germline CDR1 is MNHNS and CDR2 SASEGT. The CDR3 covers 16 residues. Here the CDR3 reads CASSRGTGLSNYGYTF.